The 14 T cell receptor beta chains given below trace back to one sample, sequenced in a study of T cells after yellow fever vaccination. Using its own MiXCR run on the 5' RACE reads, TCRdb lists one record per CDR3 protein. This sample carries over 150,000 distinct CDR3 sequences, 6% to 7.5% of them seen once, and the ten largest clones take 2.5% to 3%. This specimen consisted of CD4+ T cells sorted from PBMCs, obtained 5 to 6 days after the first yellow fever vaccination. The receptors were sampled from a man aged 18 to 29 who received the YFV17D yellow fever vaccine.

In its sample, this clonotype was seen many times. This chain connects TRBV10-2 to TRBJ2-5, with D possibly matching TRBD2 (6 bases). V lost 2 bases and J lost 0, with 16 bases in between. This CDR3 contains 17 residues. Germline loops: CDR1 WSHSY, CDR2 SAAADI. Here the CDR3 reads CASSEGSGWGDQETQYF. The CDR3 nucleotides read TGCGCCAGCAGTGAGGGGTCCGGATGGGGGGACCAAGAGACCCAGTACTTC.

This clonotype showed up many times. The chain has TRBV5-1 and TRBJ1-3; 7 bases are a match to TRBD1. CDR3 length: 19 amino acids. After removal of 4 bases from V and 1 base from J, the junction contained 17 bases not matched to a gene. Per the germline V gene, CDR1 is SGHRS and CDR2 is YFSETQ. The CDR3 sequence: CASSLRPAGQVDSGNTIYF. The CDR3 nucleotides are TGCGCCAGCAGCCTGAGACCTGCCGGACAGGTCGATTCTGGAAACACCATATATTTT.

This clonotype has a handful of counts. The chain carries TRBV28 and TRBJ2-2; 16 positions match TRBD2. The CDR3 is made up of 19 amino acids. Germline V gene lookup returns CDR1 MDHEN and CDR2 SYDVKM. The trim removed 5 bases at V and 7 bases at J, leaving 13 bases unmatched. This CDR3 reads CASSIPGTSGGAYDGELFF. The CDR3 DNA reads TGTGCCAGCAGTATCCCCGGGACTAGCGGGGGGGCCTATGACGGGGAGCTGTTTTTT.

The chain joins TRBV18 to TRBJ2-3; D not certain. Trimming took 5 bases from V and 2 from J, leaving 5 bases between them. CDR3 length: 12 residues. In germline, CDR1 is KGHSH, CDR2 LQKENI. CDR3 loop: CASSVTTDTQYF. The CDR3, as DNA: TGTGCCAGCTCAGTCACCACAGATACGCAGTATTTT.

V is TRBV5-1 and J is TRBJ1-2; the match to TRBD1 covers 10 bases. V was clipped by 2 bases and J by 5 bases; unmatched bases: 9. The CDR3 length is 16 residues. Germline V gives CDR1 SGHRS, CDR2 YFSETQ. The CDR3 loop is CASSFGRTGGHYGYTF. The CDR3 region has the DNA TGCGCCAGCAGCTTCGGCCGGACAGGGGGTCATTATGGCTACACCTTC.

This clonotype was seen a handful of times. The CDR3 here is CAISRTGTLEAFF. CDR3 nucleotide sequence: TGTGCCATCAGTCGTACAGGGACCCTTGAAGCTTTCTTT. The V and J genes are TRBV10-3 and TRBJ1-1; weak D call: TRBD1 (6 bases). The V and J ends lost 5 bases and 7 bases respectively, with 14 bases between them. Germline CDR1 and CDR2: ENHRY and SYGVKD. The CDR3 loop spans 13 amino acids.

The table lists this clonotype with many counts. This rearrangement joins TRBV6-1 to TRBJ2-1; 10 bases are a match to TRBD2. Unmatched junction bases numbered 3, after V lost 4 bases and J lost 6 bases. The CDR3 is made up of 14 amino acids. CDR1 and CDR2 (germline): MNHNS, SASEGT. The CDR3 is CASSGLAGVNEQFF. The CDR3 nucleotides read TGTGCCAGCAGTGGACTAGCGGGTGTCAATGAGCAGTTCTTC.

This clonotype was observed many times. This CDR3 is CASSSATSGGADTQYF. The CDR3 DNA reads as TGCGCCAGCAGCTCCGCGACTAGCGGGGGGGCAGATACGCAGTATTTT. The chain combines TRBV5-1 with TRBJ2-3; TRBD2 matches 14 bases. V dropped 3 bases and J dropped 4; count of bases not matched to a gene: 4. Per germline, CDR1 SGHRS and CDR2 YFSETQ. This CDR3 region has 16 residues.

This clonotype was found a few times. V usage is TRBV20-1 and J usage is TRBJ2-7, with 10 bases matching TRBD1. V trimming: 4 bases; J trimming: 10 bases; junction bases outside the gene matches: 13. CDR1 and CDR2 from the germline V gene are DFQATT and SNEGSKA (reference sequence). The CDR3 length is 14 residues. The CDR3 spells CSANYRDRGYGQYF. CDR3 coding DNA: TGCAGTGCTAACTACCGGGACAGGGGCTACGGTCAGTACTTC.

This clonotype was counted many times. The chain couples TRBV6-1 to TRBJ1-2; no definite D call. Trimming removed 6 bases at V and 7 bases at J, with 15 bases between. This CDR3 region has 13 residues. Germline assignment: CDR1 MNHNS and CDR2 SASEGT. The CDR3 sequence is CASSRILGSGYTF. As DNA, the CDR3 is TGTGCCAGCAGCCGGATCCTTGGGAGTGGCTACACCTTC.

This clonotype was detected a few times. The chain carries TRBV4-1 and TRBJ1-2, with 9 bases fitting TRBD1. V shed 1 base, J shed 8 bases, and the junction held 14 bases outside the gene matches. This CDR3 has 17 amino acids. Germline V gene lookup returns CDR1 MGHRA and CDR2 YSYEKL. CDR3 in amino acids: CASSQVGKGQGNDGYTF. DNA of the CDR3: TGCGCCAGCAGCCAAGTCGGAAAGGGACAGGGTAATGACGGCTACACCTTC.

The chain uses TRBV7-2 and TRBJ2-6; perhaps TRBD1 as D (5 bases). Germline CDR1 SGHTA, CDR2 FQGNSA. CDR3 length equals 15 residues. The ends were cut back, 5 bases at V and 2 bases at J, with 10 bases in the middle. The CDR3 sequence: CASSQVGPGANVLTF. The CDR3 nucleotides are TGTGCCAGCAGCCAGGTGGGGCCTGGGGCCAACGTCCTGACTTTC.

The genes are TRBV5-6 and TRBJ2-2, with D unresolved. The CDR3 length is 16 residues. Trimming took 0 bases from V and 2 from J, leaving 11 bases between them. Germline V gene sequence: CDR1 SGHDT, CDR2 YYEEEE. CDR3 bases: TGTGCCAGCAGCTTGGTCGCTAGTCTTAACACCGGGGAGCTGTTTTTT. Its protein product is CASSLVASLNTGELFF.

This clonotype turned up a few times. The chain employs TRBV5-1 and TRBJ2-2; no clear D gene. V lost 8 bases and J 1 base, leaving 9 bases between the germline ends. The CDR3 has 13 amino acids. Per the germline V gene, CDR1 is SGHRS and CDR2 is YFSETQ. The CDR3 sequence is CASGPGNTGELFF. As DNA, the CDR3 is TGCGCCAGTGGCCCAGGGAACACCGGGGAGCTGTTTTTT.